The source of this T cell receptor (beta chain) is a study of blood T cell repertoires in COVID-19. The table came from immunoSEQ multiplex PCR; TCRdb's copy has only in-frame clones and leaves some out. Found here are 200,000 or so clones, 75% to 85% of them singletons; the top ten hold approximately 2%. CDR3 length: 13 residues. V shed 4 bases and J 2 bases; nucleotides not matched to a gene: 1. Per germline, CDR1 SNHLY and CDR2 FYNNEI. The source is a man aged 40-49 years who had recovered from COVID-19. The chain carries TRBV2 and TRBJ1-2, with 7 positions matching TRBD1. The specimen was peripheral blood. In DNA, the CDR3 is TGTGCCAGCAGTGCGACAGGGAACTATGGCTACACCTTC. The encoded protein is CASSATGNYGYTF.